The TCR beta chain under discussion was sequenced for a study of shared clonotypes between healthy human individuals. Study as a whole: A donor's plate count was three for CD4 naive and three for CD4 memory; CD8 naive had two and CD8 memory one.

This CDR3 is 16 amino acids long. V was pared by 5 bases and J by 3 bases, with 16 bases between. CDR1 and CDR2 from the germline V gene are MNHEY and SMNVEV (reference sequence). CD4+ cells were split into CD45RA+ naive and CD45RA-negative memory subsets. TCRdb's table, derived via immunoSEQ multiplex PCR, lists solely in-frame clones and lacks some. The table records 1.4 million to 1.5 million clones, roughly 96% of them present only once. In regard to this clone: Its antigen remains unidentified.

General study findings and limits: The naive CD4 repertoires of several donors were compared, and roughly 5% of clonotypes were shared. On the whole, naive subsets had larger estimated richness than memory subsets had.

Sequencing input: naive CD4+ T cells sorted from blood. Subset reported: CD45RA+ positively selected. The chain joins TRBV27 to TRBJ1-4; no clear D. The clonotype originates from a man aged 25-45 years in good health. The CDR3 spells CASSLRPLLANEKLFF. In nucleotides, the CDR3 is TGTGCCAGCAGTCTAAGGCCCTTACTAGCTAATGAAAAACTGTTTTTT. The variable domain in full, with the rest retrieved from reference TRBV27 and TRBJ1-4, is EAQVTQNPRYLITVTGKKLTVTCSQNMNHEYMSWYRQDPGLGLRQIYYSMNVEVTDKGDVPEGYKVSRKEKRNFPLILESPSPNQTSLYFCASSLRPLLANEKLFFGSGTQLSVL.